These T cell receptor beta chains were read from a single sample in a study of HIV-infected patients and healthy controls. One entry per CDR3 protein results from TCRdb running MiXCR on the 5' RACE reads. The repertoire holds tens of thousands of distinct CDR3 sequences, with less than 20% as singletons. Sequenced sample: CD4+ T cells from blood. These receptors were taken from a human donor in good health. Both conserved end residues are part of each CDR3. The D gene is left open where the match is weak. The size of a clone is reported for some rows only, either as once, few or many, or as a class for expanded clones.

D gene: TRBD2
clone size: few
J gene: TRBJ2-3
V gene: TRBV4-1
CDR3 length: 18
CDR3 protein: CASSQSGLASVSTDTQYF
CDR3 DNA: TGCGCCAGCAGCCAATCCGGACTAGCGTCAGTTAGCACAGATACGCAGTATTTT

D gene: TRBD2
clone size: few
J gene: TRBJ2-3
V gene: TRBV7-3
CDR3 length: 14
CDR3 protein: CASSIAGASDTQYF
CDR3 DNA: TGTGCCAGCTCGATAGCGGGGGCGTCGGATACGCAGTATTTT

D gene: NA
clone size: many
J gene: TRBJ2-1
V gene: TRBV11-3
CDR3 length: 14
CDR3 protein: CASSQRSSYNEQFF
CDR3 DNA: TGTGCCAGCAGCCAACGAAGCTCCTACAATGAGCAGTTCTTC

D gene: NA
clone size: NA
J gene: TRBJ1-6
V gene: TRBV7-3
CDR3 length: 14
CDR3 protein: CASSLTRAGSPLHF
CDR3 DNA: TGTGCCAGCAGCTTAACGAGGGCGGGTTCACCCCTCCACTTT

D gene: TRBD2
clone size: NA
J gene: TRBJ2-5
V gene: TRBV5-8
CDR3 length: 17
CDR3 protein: CASSLGTSGGPQETQYF
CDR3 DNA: TGTGCCAGCAGCTTGGGAACTAGCGGGGGCCCCCAAGAGACCCAGTACTTC

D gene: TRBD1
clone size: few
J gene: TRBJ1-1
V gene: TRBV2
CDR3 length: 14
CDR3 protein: CASRTGTENTEAFF
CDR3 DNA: TGTGCCAGCAGAACCGGGACAGAGAACACTGAAGCTTTCTTT

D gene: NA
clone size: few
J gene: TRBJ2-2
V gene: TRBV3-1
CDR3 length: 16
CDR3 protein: CASSHNGLPGIGELFF
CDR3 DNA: TGTGCCAGCAGCCATAACGGACTCCCGGGGATCGGGGAGCTGTTTTTT

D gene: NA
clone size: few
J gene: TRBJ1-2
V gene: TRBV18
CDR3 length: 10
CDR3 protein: CASSGAGYTF
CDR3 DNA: TGTGCCAGCTCAGGTGCTGGCTACACCTTC

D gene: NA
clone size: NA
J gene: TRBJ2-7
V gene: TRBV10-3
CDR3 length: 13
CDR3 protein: CAISDRGGYEQYF
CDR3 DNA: TGTGCCATCAGTGACAGGGGTGGCTACGAGCAGTACTTC

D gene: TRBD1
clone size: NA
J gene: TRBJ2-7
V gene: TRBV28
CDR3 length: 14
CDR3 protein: CASSLLAGGARQYF
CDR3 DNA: TGTGCCAGCAGTTTATTAGCAGGGGGCGCCAGGCAGTACTTC

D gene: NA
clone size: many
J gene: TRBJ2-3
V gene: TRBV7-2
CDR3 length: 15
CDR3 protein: CASSFTGGPTDTQYF
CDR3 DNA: TGTGCCAGCAGCTTTACCGGCGGGCCAACAGATACGCAGTATTTT

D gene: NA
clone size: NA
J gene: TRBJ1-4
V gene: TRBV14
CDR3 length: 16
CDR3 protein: CASSQDWPEGSEKLFF
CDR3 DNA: TGTGCCAGCAGCCAAGATTGGCCGGAGGGAAGCGAAAAACTGTTTTTT

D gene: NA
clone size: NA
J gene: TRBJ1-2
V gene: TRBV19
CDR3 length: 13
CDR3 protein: CASSGGARGGYTF
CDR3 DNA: TGTGCCAGTAGTGGGGGGGCGCGGGGTGGCTACACCTTC

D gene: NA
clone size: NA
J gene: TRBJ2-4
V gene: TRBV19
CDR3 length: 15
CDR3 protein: CASSIGGGQRNIQYF
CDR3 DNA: TGTGCCAGTAGTATTGGGGGGGGACAGAGGAACATTCAGTACTTC

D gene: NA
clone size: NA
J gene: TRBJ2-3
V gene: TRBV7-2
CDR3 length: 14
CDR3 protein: CASRNGPNTDTQYF
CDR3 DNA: TGTGCCAGCAGAAACGGCCCGAACACAGATACGCAGTATTTT

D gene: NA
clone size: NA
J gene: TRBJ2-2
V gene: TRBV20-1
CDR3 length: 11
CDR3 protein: CSARGTGELFF
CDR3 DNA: TGCAGTGCTAGGGGAACCGGGGAGCTGTTTTTT

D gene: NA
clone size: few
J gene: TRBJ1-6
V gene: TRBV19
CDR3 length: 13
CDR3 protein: CASSRQVNSPLHF
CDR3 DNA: TGTGCCAGTAGTCGGCAGGTGAATTCACCCCTCCACTTT

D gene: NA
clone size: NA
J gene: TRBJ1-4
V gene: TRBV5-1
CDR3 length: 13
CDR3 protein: CASSTRTNEKLFF
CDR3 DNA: TGCGCCAGCAGCACTCGGACTAATGAAAAACTGTTTTTT

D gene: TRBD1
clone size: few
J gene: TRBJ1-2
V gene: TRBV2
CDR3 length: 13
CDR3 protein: CASSGQGSNGYTF
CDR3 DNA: TGTGCCAGCAGTGGACAGGGTTCGAATGGCTACACCTTC

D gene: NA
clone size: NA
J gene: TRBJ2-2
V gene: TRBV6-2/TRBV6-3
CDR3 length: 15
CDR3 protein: CASSWSTVFTGELFF
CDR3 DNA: TGTGCCAGCAGTTGGTCGACAGTATTCACCGGGGAGCTGTTTTTT

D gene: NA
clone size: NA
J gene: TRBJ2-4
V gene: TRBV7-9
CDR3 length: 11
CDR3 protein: CASSSENIQYF
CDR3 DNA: TGTGCCAGCAGTTCCGAGAACATTCAGTACTTC

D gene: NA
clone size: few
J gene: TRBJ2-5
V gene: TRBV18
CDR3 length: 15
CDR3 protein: CASSFQDRFQETQYF
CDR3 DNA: TGTGCCAGCTCTTTTCAGGACCGTTTCCAAGAGACCCAGTACTTC

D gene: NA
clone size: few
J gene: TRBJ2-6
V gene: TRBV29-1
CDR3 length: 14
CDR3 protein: CSVEWSTGANVLTF
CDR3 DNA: TGCAGCGTTGAGTGGTCCACTGGGGCCAACGTCCTGACTTTC

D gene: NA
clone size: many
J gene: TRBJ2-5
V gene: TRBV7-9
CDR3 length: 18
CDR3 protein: CASSLRVRDWGPQETQYF
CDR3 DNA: TGTGCCAGCAGCTTACGAGTTCGGGATTGGGGACCCCAAGAGACCCAGTACTTC